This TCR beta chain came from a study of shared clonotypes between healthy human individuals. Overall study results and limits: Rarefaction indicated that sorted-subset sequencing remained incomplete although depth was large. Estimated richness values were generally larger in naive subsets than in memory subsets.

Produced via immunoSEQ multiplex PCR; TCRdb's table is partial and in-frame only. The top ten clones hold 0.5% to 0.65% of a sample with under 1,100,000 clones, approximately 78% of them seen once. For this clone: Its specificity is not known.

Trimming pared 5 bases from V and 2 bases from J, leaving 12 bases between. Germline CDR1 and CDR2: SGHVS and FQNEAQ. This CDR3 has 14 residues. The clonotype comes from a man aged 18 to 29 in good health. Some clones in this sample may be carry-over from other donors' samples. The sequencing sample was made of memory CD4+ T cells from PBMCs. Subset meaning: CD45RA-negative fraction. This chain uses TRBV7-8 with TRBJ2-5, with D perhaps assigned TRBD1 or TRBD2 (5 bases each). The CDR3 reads CASSPWGRQETQYF. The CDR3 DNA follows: TGTGCCAGCAGCCCATGGGGGAGACAAGAGACCCAGTACTTC. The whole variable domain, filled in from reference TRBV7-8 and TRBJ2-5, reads GAGVSQSPRYKVAKRGQDVALRCDPISGHVSLFWYQQALGQGPEFLTYFQNEAQLDKSGLPSDRFFAERPEGSVSTLKIQRTQQEDSAVYLCASSPWGRQETQYFGPGTRLLVL.